This T cell receptor beta chain comes out of a study of hypomethylating agent response in myelodysplastic syndrome. Study overall: Response meant complete response or hematologic improvement; all other patients were non-responders.

As originally analysed: Of approximately 160,000 unique clonotypes, approximately 1.5% were previously reported viral-epitope-specific in VDJdb. Measured with immunoSEQ multiplex PCR; TCRdb has only the in-frame clones, and not every one. V and J calls and clone size are those listed in that table; D and trimming were worked out from the DNA. The table includes a few thousand clones, around four fifths detected once. This CDR3 has 13 residues. Trimming cost V 8 bases and J 5 bases, with 13 bases left between them. Per germline, CDR1 ENHRY and CDR2 SYGVKD. The input for sequencing was bone marrow, taken before or after starting hypomethylating agent treatment for myelodysplastic syndrome (not recorded which). This sequence originates from a human donor with myelodysplastic syndrome. The V call is TRBV10-3, the J call TRBJ2-4; D gene ambiguous. The CDR3 spells CAISRDGQNIQYF. CDR3 in DNA: TGTGCCATCTCCCGCGATGGGCAAAACATTCAGTACTTC.